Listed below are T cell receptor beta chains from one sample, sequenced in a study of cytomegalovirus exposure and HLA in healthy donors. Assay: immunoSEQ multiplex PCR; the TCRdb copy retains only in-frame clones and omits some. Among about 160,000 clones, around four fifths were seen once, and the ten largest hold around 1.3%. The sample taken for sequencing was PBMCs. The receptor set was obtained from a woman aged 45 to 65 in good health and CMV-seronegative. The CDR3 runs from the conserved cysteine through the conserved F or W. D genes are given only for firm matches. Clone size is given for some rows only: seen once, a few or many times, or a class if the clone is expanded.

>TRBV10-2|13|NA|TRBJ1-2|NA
CASSADGLYGYTF
TGCGCCAGCAGTGCGGACGGACTCTATGGCTACACCTTC
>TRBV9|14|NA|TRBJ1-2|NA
CASSARDINYGYTF
TGTGCCAGCAGCGCCCGGGATATCAACTATGGCTACACCTTC
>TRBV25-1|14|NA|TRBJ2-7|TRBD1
CASGRDTGAYEQYF
TGTGCCAGCGGACGAGATACAGGGGCCTACGAGCAGTACTTC
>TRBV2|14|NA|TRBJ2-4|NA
CASSFRESKNIQYF
TGTGCCAGCAGTTTCAGGGAATCGAAAAACATTCAGTACTTC
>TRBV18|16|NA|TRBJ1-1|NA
CASSQTRSGVVAEAFF
TGTGCCAGCTCGCAAACTCGTAGCGGTGTGGTTGCTGAAGCTTTCTTT
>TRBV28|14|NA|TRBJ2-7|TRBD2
CASRPGGSVGEQYF
TGTGCCAGCAGGCCGGGCGGGAGTGTAGGCGAGCAGTACTTC
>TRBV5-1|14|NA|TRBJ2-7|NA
CASSLGGPSYEQYF
TGCGCCAGCAGCTTGGGAGGTCCCTCCTACGAGCAGTACTTC
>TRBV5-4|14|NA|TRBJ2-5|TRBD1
CASSGKGARETQYF
TGTGCCAGCAGCGGTAAGGGGGCTAGAGAGACCCAGTACTTC
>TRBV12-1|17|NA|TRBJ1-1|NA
CASSAEYRAWRNTEAFF
TGTGCCAGCAGCGCCGAATACAGGGCTTGGAGGAACACTGAAGCTTTCTTT
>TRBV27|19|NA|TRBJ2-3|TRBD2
CASSLGSAGRGVGTDTQYF
TGTGCCAGCAGTTTGGGGTCGGCGGGGCGGGGGGTCGGCACAGATACGCAGTATTTT
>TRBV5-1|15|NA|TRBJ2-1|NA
CASSAWSPSYNEQFF
TGCGCCAGCAGCGCGTGGTCGCCCTCCTACAATGAGCAGTTCTTC
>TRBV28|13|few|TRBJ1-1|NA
CASSPGVNTEAFF
TGTGCCAGCAGCCCCGGGGTCAACACTGAAGCTTTCTTT
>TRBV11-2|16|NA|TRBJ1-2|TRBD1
CASSLDGGTGVYGYTF
TGTGCCAGCAGCTTAGATGGGGGGACAGGAGTCTATGGCTACACCTTC
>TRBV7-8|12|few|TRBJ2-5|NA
CASSLRRETQYF
TGTGCCAGCAGCTTACGTCGAGAGACCCAGTACTTC
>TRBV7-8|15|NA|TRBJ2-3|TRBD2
CASSFTGGPGDTQYF
TGTGCCAGCAGCTTTACGGGGGGGCCTGGAGATACGCAGTATTTT
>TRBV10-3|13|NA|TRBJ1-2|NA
CAISEGREDGYTF
TGTGCCATCAGTGAGGGCAGGGAGGATGGCTACACCTTC
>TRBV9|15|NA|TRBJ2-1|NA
CASSGVGASYNEQFF
TGTGCCAGCAGCGGGGTGGGAGCCTCCTACAATGAGCAGTTCTTC
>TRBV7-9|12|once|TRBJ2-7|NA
CASSLTAYEQYF
TGTGCCAGCAGCTTAACCGCTTACGAGCAGTACTTC
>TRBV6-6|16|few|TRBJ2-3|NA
CASSYSSQLRTDTQYF
TGTGCCAGCAGTTACTCGTCCCAGTTACGCACAGATACGCAGTATTTT
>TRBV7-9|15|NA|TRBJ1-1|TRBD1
CASSLGGQSGTEAFF
TGTGCCAGCAGCTTAGGGGGACAGTCGGGCACTGAAGCTTTCTTT
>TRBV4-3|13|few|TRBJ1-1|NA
CASSPTGNTEAFF
TGCGCCAGCAGCCCGACGGGGAACACTGAAGCTTTCTTT
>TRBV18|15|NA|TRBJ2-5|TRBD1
CASSPMGQGRETQYF
TGTGCCAGCTCACCGATGGGACAGGGTCGGGAGACCCAGTACTTC
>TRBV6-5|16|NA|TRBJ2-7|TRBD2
CASSYSRALAGGEQYF
TGTGCCAGCAGTTACTCGCGGGCCCTCGCGGGGGGCGAGCAGTACTTC
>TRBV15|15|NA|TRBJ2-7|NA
CATSRSNSAGDEQYF
TGTGCCACCAGCAGGTCGAACTCTGCAGGGGACGAGCAGTACTTC
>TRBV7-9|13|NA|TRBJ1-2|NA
CASTGASNYGYTF
TGTGCCAGCACAGGGGCGTCAAACTATGGCTACACCTTC
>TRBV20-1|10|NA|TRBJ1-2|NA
CSASDYGYTF
TGCAGTGCTAGCGACTATGGCTACACCTTC
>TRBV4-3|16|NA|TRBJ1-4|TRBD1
CASSQEAGQGNEKLFF
TGCGCCAGCAGCCAAGAAGCCGGACAGGGAAATGAAAAACTGTTTTTT
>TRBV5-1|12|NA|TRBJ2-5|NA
CASSPGKETQYF
TGCGCCAGCAGTCCGGGAAAAGAGACCCAGTACTTC
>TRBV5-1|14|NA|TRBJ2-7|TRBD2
CASSTTGGTYEQYF
TGCGCCAGCAGTACTACCGGGGGGACCTACGAGCAGTACTTC
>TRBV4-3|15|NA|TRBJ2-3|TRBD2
CASSPLAVSGDTQYF
TGCGCCAGCAGCCCACTAGCGGTATCTGGGGATACGCAGTATTTT
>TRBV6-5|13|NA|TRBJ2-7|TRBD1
CASSRQGVYEQYF
TGTGCCAGCAGCAGACAGGGGGTCTACGAGCAGTACTTC
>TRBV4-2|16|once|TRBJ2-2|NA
CASSQDYNMDTGELFF
TGTGCCAGCAGCCAAGATTACAATATGGACACCGGGGAGCTGTTTTTT
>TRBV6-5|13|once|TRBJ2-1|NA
CASSYSRDNEQFF
TGTGCCAGCAGTTACAGCCGGGACAATGAGCAGTTCTTC
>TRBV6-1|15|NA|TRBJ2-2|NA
CASSEEESNTGELFF
TGTGCCAGCAGTGAAGAGGAGTCGAACACCGGGGAGCTGTTTTTT
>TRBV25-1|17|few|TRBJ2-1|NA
CASSGAGPSSSYNEQFF
TGTGCCAGCAGTGGCGCGGGACCGTCGAGCTCCTACAATGAGCAGTTCTTC
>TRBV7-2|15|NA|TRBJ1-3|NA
CASSPVDGAGNTIYF
TGTGCCAGCAGCCCCGTAGACGGGGCTGGAAACACCATATATTTT
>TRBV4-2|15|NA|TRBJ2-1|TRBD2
CASSTGLAGVIEQFF
TGTGCCAGCAGCACGGGACTAGCGGGAGTCATTGAGCAGTTCTTC
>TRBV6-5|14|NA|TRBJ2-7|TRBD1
CASRLGQGWYEQYF
TGTGCCAGCAGACTCGGACAGGGGTGGTACGAGCAGTACTTC
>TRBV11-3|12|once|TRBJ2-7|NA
CASSQGRYEQYF
TGTGCCAGCAGCCAGGGCAGGTACGAGCAGTACTTC
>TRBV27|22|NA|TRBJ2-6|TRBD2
CASSFPDRWGLAGTSGANVLTF
TGTGCCAGCAGTTTCCCGGACAGGTGGGGACTAGCGGGGACCTCTGGGGCCAACGTCCTGACTTTC
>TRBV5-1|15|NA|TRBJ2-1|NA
CASSSVANSYNEQFF
TGCGCCAGCAGCTCCGTAGCAAACTCCTACAATGAGCAGTTCTTC